This TCR beta chain is drawn from a study of blood T cells in healthy people across ages. Regarding the study as a whole: Naive T cell percentage strongly correlated with TCR beta diversity. Diversity was higher, and naive CD4+ cells more numerous, in long-lived donors than in aged donors.

This clonotype appeared a single time. What it binds is not known. The junction differs from germline at one of its ends, possibly a read error. Peripheral blood samples of 9 to 10 milliliters were drawn from each donor. Germline values: CDR1 MNHEY, CDR2 SVGAGI. The CDR3 consists of 14 residues. A J-beta primer mix and a sample-barcoded 5' primer were used in a second PCR of about 7 to 11 cycles. Tagging of each cDNA molecule was performed by a template-switch adaptor with 12 random nucleotides. TCRdb reanalysed the 5' RACE reads using MiXCR and keeps one entry per CDR3 protein. The table has 1,500,000 or so distinct CDR3 sequences, 55% to 75% seen once.

The sequence was obtained from a man aged 18 to 29 in good health. The specimen sequenced was blood. This chain connects TRBV6-5 to TRBJ2-7; D is tentatively TRBD1 or TRBD2 (5 bases each). CDR3 DNA: TGTACCAGCAGCCAAGAGGGGTGGTTCAGTGAGCAGTACTTC. It codes for CTSSQEGWFSEQYF.